This TCR beta chain was documented in a study of blood T cells in healthy people across ages. About this clonotype: Its antigen is not identified.

Then a second PCR, running roughly 7 to 11 cycles, was carried out with a sample-barcoded 5' primer and a J-beta primer mix. Via MiXCR, TCRdb re-called the 5' RACE reads, giving one row per CDR3 protein. The table records roughly 1,500,000 distinct CDR3 sequences, 42% of them present only once. This CDR3 region has 16 residues. Germline CDR1 reads SGHVS; CDR2 reads FQNEAQ. Losses at the gene ends were 5 bases for V and 2 bases for J; bases not matched to a gene: 7. Each of the donors had roughly 9.7 milliliters of peripheral blood drawn into EDTA-treated Vacutainer tubes. PBMCs, at least 7 million per sample, were isolated. Broader study findings: Per million T cells, the diversity of TCR beta decreased roughly linearly as age advanced.

This clonotype was obtained from a woman between 18 and 29 years old in good health. The sequencing input was blood. The V call is TRBV7-8, the J call TRBJ2-5; 11 positions match TRBD2. CDR3 protein: CASSILAGAIQETQYF. The CDR3 region has the DNA TGTGCCAGCAGCATACTAGCGGGGGCCATACAAGAGACCCAGTACTTC.